This entry describes one T cell receptor (beta chain). The sample is drawn from a study of shared clonotypes between healthy human individuals. The protocol was immunoSEQ multiplex PCR, while the TCRdb copy is restricted to in-frame clones and leaves out a portion. The data hold more than 850,000 clones, with 75% to 80% observed a single time. The germline CDR1 and CDR2 sequences are SGHVS and FQNEAQ. V gave up 2 bases and J gave up 7 bases, with 18 bases separating them. The CDR3 is 16 residues long. This chain connects TRBV7-8 to TRBJ2-1; possibly TRBD1 or TRBD2 for D (6 bases each). This sequence originates from a young man in good health. Some clones in this sample may be carry-over from other donors' samples. The sequenced sample consisted of memory CD4+ T cells from PBMCs. Subset reported: CD45RA-negative fraction. CDR3 sequence: CASSLFPKGGGNEQFF. As DNA, the CDR3 is TGTGCCAGCAGCTTATTCCCCAAAGGAGGGGGAAATGAGCAGTTCTTC.